Listed below are T cell receptor beta chains from one sample, sequenced in a study of blood T cell repertoires in COVID-19. The method was immunoSEQ multiplex PCR; TCRdb's version includes in-frame clones alone and lacks a portion of them. Here the sample spans approximately 89,000 clones, more than 80% being singletons. Sequenced sample: peripheral blood. Every receptor here comes from a human donor in a cohort sampled during active COVID-19. Both conserved end residues are part of each CDR3. A D gene is named only where the DNA matches it firmly. Clone size, where shown, is once, few, many, or a class for clones that have expanded.

j_call v_call clone_size d_call cdr3_aa cdr3_nt
TRBJ1-6 TRBV28 . . CASLTGQGVNSPLHF TGTGCCAGCCTCACAGGGCAGGGCGTTAATTCACCCCTCCACTTT
TRBJ2-1 TRBV18 . . CASSRGQSLSYNEQFF TGTGCCAGCTCACGAGGACAGTCCTTATCCTACAATGAGCAGTTCTTC
TRBJ1-1 TRBV2 many . CASHPTGGNTEAFF TGTGCCAGCCACCCCACGGGGGGAAACACTGAAGCTTTCTTT
TRBJ2-5 TRBV6-2/TRBV6-3 . TRBD1 CASSQRTTGAGQETQYF TGTGCCAGCAGTCAACGAACGACAGGGGCAGGGCAAGAGACCCAGTACTTC
TRBJ2-5 TRBV9 . . CASSVGTGTITQETQYF TGTGCCAGCAGCGTAGGCACAGGGACGATAACCCAAGAGACCCAGTACTTC
TRBJ2-7 TRBV5-1 . . CASSWDSEQYF TGCGCCAGCAGCTGGGACTCCGAGCAGTACTTC
TRBJ2-2 TRBV9 . TRBD2 CASSVRTSGGPGELFF TGTGCCAGCAGCGTACGGACTAGCGGGGGGCCAGGGGAGCTGTTTTTT
TRBJ1-4 TRBV15 . TRBD1 CATRVQGVNEKLFF TGTGCCACCAGGGTACAGGGGGTTAATGAAAAACTGTTTTTT
TRBJ2-7 TRBV11-1 . . CASSSTTANYEQYF TGTGCCAGCAGCTCGACGACAGCCAACTACGAGCAGTACTTC
TRBJ2-7 TRBV27 . TRBD1 CASSLNRGAYEQYF TGTGCCAGCAGTTTAAACAGGGGGGCCTACGAGCAGTACTTC
TRBJ1-1 TRBV14 . TRBD1 CASSRTDRGIKNTEAFF TGTGCCAGCAGCCGGACCGACAGGGGAATAAAGAACACTGAAGCTTTCTTT
TRBJ1-1 TRBV4-3 . . CASSQQVNTEAFF TGCGCCAGCAGCCAGCAGGTAAATACTGAAGCTTTCTTT
TRBJ2-5 TRBV11-1 . TRBD2 CASSLMTSGVETQYF TGTGCCAGCAGCTTGATGACTAGCGGGGTCGAGACCCAGTACTTC
TRBJ2-2 TRBV7-6 . . CASSLGGVIPGELFF TGTGCCAGCAGCTTAGGGGGGGTTATTCCCGGGGAGCTGTTTTTT
TRBJ1-1 TRBV10-3 . TRBD1 CAIRGGTGTGKENTEAFF TGTGCCATCAGGGGGGGAACCGGGACAGGGAAAGAGAACACTGAAGCTTTCTTT
TRBJ2-1 TRBV7-2 few . CASSSSWVTDNEQFF TGTGCCAGCAGCTCTAGCTGGGTTACAGACAATGAGCAGTTCTTC
TRBJ2-7 TRBV30 . . CAWSGIYEQYF TGTGCCTGGAGCGGGATCTACGAGCAGTACTTC
TRBJ2-5 TRBV19 . TRBD1 CATRPDRVRETQYF TGTGCCACCCGACCGGACAGGGTGAGAGAGACCCAGTACTTC
TRBJ2-7 TRBV10-1 . TRBD1 CASSAAFGTGSYEQYF TGCGCCAGCAGCGCGGCATTCGGGACAGGCTCCTACGAGCAGTACTTC
TRBJ2-7 TRBV28 few . CASSLWASSYEQYF TGTGCCAGCAGTTTATGGGCTAGCTCCTACGAGCAGTACTTC
TRBJ1-1 TRBV28 . . CASRSLGQGPWAFF TGTGCCAGCAGGTCCTTGGGGCAGGGGCCTTGGGCTTTCTTT
TRBJ1-5 TRBV9 medium-sized . CASSVQQPQHF TGTGCCAGCAGCGTTCAACAGCCCCAGCATTTT
TRBJ1-4 TRBV19 . . CASSTGQLNEKLFF TGTGCCAGTAGTACAGGACAGCTGAATGAAAAACTGTTTTTT
TRBJ2-7 TRBV4-2 . . CASSQANRSFNEQYF TGTGCCAGCAGCCAAGCTAACAGATCTTTTAATGAGCAGTACTTC
TRBJ1-5 TRBV11-2 . . CASSLSGNQPQHF TGTGCCAGCAGCTTAAGCGGAAATCAGCCCCAGCATTTT
TRBJ1-1 TRBV27 . TRBD1 CASSRFGTGNFEAFF TGTGCCAGCAGTAGATTCGGGACAGGGAACTTTGAAGCTTTCTTT
TRBJ2-1 TRBV6-2/TRBV6-3 . . CASSYSRGIYNEQFF TGTGCCAGCAGTTACTCAAGGGGAATCTACAATGAGCAGTTCTTC
TRBJ2-2 TRBV5-1 . . CASSLFGDTGELFF TGCGCCAGCAGCTTGTTCGGGGACACCGGGGAGCTGTTTTTT
TRBJ2-7 TRBV27 few TRBD1 CASSPRTGGTYEQYF TGTGCCAGCAGTCCCCGGACAGGGGGGACCTACGAGCAGTACTTC
TRBJ2-5 TRBV5-1 . . CASGGQSQETQYF TGCGCCAGCGGTGGACAGTCCCAAGAGACCCAGTACTTC
TRBJ1-5 TRBV6-6 . . CASIQLTEGNQPQHF TGTGCCAGCATTCAGCTAACGGAGGGCAATCAGCCCCAGCATTTT
TRBJ1-1 TRBV6-6 . . CASSYSKGVNTEAFF TGTGCCAGCAGTTACTCGAAGGGAGTGAACACTGAAGCTTTCTTT
TRBJ1-1 TRBV19 once . CASSISMNTEAFF TGTGCCAGTAGTATCTCTATGAACACTGAAGCTTTCTTT
TRBJ1-5 TRBV19 . TRBD1 CASKPSGQGNQPQHF TGTGCCAGTAAGCCTTCCGGACAGGGCAATCAGCCCCAGCATTTT
TRBJ1-1 TRBV6-4 . . CASSRQPNTEAFF TGTGCCAGCAGCCGACAGCCGAACACTGAAGCTTTCTTT
TRBJ1-6 TRBV5-1 . . CASSLGQGIIGSPLHF TGCGCCAGCAGCTTGGGGCAGGGGATTATCGGTTCACCCCTCCACTTT
TRBJ2-2 TRBV5-1 . . CASSLVQGSTGELFF TGCGCCAGCAGCTTGGTCCAGGGTAGTACCGGGGAGCTGTTTTTT
TRBJ2-5 TRBV18 . . CASSPTRQETQYF TGTGCCAGCTCACCAACTAGGCAAGAGACCCAGTACTTC
TRBJ2-2 TRBV6-4 once . CASSDRTGELFF TGTGCCAGCAGTGACCGGACCGGGGAGCTGTTTTTT
TRBJ1-1 TRBV6-1 . . CASSEAYRNEAFF TGTGCCAGCAGTGAAGCGTACAGGAATGAAGCTTTCTTT
TRBJ1-1 TRBV5-1 . . CASSPGVAETMNTEAFF TGCGCCAGCAGCCCTGGCGTGGCGGAGACTATGAACACTGAAGCTTTCTTT
TRBJ2-2 TRBV2 few . CASSEKPGGPGELFF TGTGCCAGCAGTGAAAAGCCAGGAGGGCCCGGGGAGCTGTTTTTT
TRBJ2-7 TRBV9 . TRBD2 CASSAGGGRADGEQYF TGTGCCAGCAGCGCCGGTGGGGGGAGGGCCGATGGGGAGCAGTACTTC
TRBJ2-7 TRBV5-6 . TRBD2 CASSLASLAGYEQYF TGTGCCAGCAGCTTGGCCTCGCTAGCGGGCTACGAGCAGTACTTC
TRBJ2-7 TRBV6-5 . . CASMGRGNEQYF TGTGCCAGCATGGGCAGGGGCAACGAGCAGTACTTC
TRBJ1-6 TRBV6-2/TRBV6-3 once . CASSYSRGLLGSPLHF TGTGCCAGCAGTTACTCCCGGGGGTTGCTAGGATCACCCCTCCACTTT
TRBJ1-2 TRBV7-9 . . CASSLRGGTPYGYTF TGTGCCAGCAGCTTAAGGGGGGGTACTCCCTATGGCTACACCTTC